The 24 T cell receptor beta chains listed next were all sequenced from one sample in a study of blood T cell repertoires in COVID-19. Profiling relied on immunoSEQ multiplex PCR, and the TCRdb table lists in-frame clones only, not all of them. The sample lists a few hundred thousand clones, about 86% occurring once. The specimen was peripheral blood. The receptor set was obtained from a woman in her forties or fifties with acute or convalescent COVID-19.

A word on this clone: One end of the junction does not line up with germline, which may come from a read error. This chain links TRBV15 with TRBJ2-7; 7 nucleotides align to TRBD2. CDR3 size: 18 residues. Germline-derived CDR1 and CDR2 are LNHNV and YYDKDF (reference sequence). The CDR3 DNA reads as TGTGCCACCAGTAGAGGGGTGATCAGGGACTACCCGCCCTACGAGCAGTACTTC. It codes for CATSRGVIRDYPPYEQYF.

This chain's CDR3 is CASSLDSGTASYEQYF. For the CDR3, the DNA is TGTGCCAGCAGCTTAGATTCGGGGACAGCATCCTACGAGCAGTACTTC. This chain joins TRBV11-2 and TRBJ2-7, with 7 nucleotides matching TRBD1. There are 16 residues in the CDR3. Germline assignment: CDR1 SGHAT and CDR2 FQNNGV. V shed 0 bases and J 1 base; nucleotides not matched to a gene: 6.

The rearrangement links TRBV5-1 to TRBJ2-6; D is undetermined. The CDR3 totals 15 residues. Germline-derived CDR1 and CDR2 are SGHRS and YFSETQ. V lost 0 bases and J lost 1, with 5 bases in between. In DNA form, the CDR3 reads TGCGCCAGCAGCTTGGGACAATCTGGGGCCAACGTCCTGACTTTC. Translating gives CASSLGQSGANVLTF.

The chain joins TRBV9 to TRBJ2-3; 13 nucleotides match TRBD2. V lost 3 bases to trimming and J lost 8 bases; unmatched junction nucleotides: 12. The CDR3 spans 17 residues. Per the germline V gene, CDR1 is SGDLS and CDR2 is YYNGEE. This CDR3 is CASSALRTSGGSGTQYF. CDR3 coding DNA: TGTGCCAGCAGCGCACTCCGGACTAGCGGGGGCTCCGGTACGCAGTATTTT.

In DNA form, the CDR3 reads TGTGCCAGTAGTATCAGTGGAGTGAACACTGAAGCTTTCTTT. Its protein product is CASSISGVNTEAFF. The rearrangement links TRBV19 to TRBJ1-1; D gene unclear. Trimming removed 3 bases from V and 0 bases from J, with 8 bases in between. In germline, CDR1 is LNHDA, CDR2 SQIVND (reference sequence). The length of the CDR3 is 14 residues.

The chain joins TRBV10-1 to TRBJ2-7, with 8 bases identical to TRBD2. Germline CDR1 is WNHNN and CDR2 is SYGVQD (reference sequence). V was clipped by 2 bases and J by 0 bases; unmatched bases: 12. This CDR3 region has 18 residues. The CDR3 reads CASSETRASGQNSYEQYF. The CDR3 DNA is TGCGCCAGCAGTGAGACCCGGGCTAGCGGGCAGAACTCCTACGAGCAGTACTTC.

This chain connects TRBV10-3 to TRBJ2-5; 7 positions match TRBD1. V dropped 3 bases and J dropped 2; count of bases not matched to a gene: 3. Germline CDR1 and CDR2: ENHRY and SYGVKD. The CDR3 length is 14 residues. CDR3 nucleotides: TGTGCCATCAGTGATTGGACAGGTCAAGAGACCCAGTACTTC. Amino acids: CAISDWTGQETQYF.

The DNA of the CDR3 is TGTGCCAGCAGCCTGACTCCGGGACTCTCCGGCAGTGAGCAGTTCTTC. As protein: CASSLTPGLSGSEQFF. The chain employs TRBV7-2 and TRBJ2-1; a weak D match, TRBD2 (6 bases). V lost 5 bases and J 9 bases, leaving 23 bases between the germline ends. The CDR3 is made up of 16 amino acids. Germline lookup yields CDR1 SGHTA and CDR2 FQGNSA.

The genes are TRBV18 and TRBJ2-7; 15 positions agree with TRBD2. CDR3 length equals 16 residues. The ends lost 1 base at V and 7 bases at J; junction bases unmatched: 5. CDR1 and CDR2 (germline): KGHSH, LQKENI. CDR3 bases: TGTGCCAGCTCACCACAGGGACTAGCGGGAGGTGGAGAGCAGTACTTC. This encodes CASSPQGLAGGGEQYF. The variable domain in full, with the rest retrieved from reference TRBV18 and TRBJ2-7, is NAGVMQNPRHLVRRRGQEARLRCSPMKGHSHVYWYRQLPEEGLKFMVYLQKENIIDESGMPKERFSAEFPKEGPSILRIQQVVRGDSAAYFCASSPQGLAGGGEQYFGPGTRLTVT.

The CDR3 region is CASSGTEVSSGRPPYEQYF. Written as DNA, the CDR3 is TGTGCCAGCAGCGGGACGGAAGTTTCTAGCGGGAGACCACCCTACGAGCAGTACTTC. The chain couples TRBV9 to TRBJ2-7, with TRBD2 matching over 10 bases. This CDR3 has 19 residues. After removal of 3 bases from V and 2 bases from J, the junction contained 17 bases not matched to a gene. Germline values: CDR1 SGDLS, CDR2 YYNGEE.

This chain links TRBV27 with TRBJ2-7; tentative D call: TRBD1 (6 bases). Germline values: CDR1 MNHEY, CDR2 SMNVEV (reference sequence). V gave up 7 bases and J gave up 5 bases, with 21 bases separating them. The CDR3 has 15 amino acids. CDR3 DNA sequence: TGTGCCAGCAACATCAAGGGGCCAGGGGATCACGAGCAGTACGTC. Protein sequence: CASNIKGPGDHEQYV.

This chain's CDR3 is CASSRQGPVMNTEAFF. DNA for the CDR3: TGTGCCAGCAGCCGACAGGGACCGGTCATGAACACTGAAGCTTTCTTT. The chain uses TRBV5-6 and TRBJ1-1, with 7 bases fitting TRBD1. CDR3 size: 16 residues. Trimming took 4 bases from V and 0 from J; bases not matched to a gene: 9. In germline, CDR1 is SGHDT, CDR2 YYEEEE.

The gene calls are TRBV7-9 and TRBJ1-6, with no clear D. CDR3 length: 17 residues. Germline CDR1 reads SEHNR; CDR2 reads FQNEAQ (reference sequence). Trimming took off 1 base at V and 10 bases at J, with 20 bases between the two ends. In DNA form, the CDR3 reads TGTGCCAGCAGCTTAGATACGGGTAAGGCTGGAACATCACCCCTCCACTTT. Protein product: CASSLDTGKAGTSPLHF. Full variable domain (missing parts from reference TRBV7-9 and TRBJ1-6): DTGVSQNPRHKITKRGQNVTFRCDPISEHNRLYWYRQTLGQGPEFLTYFQNEAQLEKSRLLSDRFSAERPKGSFSTLEIQRTEQGDSAMYLCASSLDTGKAGTSPLHFGNGTRLTVT.

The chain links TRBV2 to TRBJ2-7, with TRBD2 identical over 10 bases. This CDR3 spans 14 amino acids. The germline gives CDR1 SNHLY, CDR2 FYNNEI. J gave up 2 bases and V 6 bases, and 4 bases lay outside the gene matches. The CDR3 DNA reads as TGTGCCAGCAGGATAGCGGGAGGAACCTACGAGCAGTACTTC. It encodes CASRIAGGTYEQYF.

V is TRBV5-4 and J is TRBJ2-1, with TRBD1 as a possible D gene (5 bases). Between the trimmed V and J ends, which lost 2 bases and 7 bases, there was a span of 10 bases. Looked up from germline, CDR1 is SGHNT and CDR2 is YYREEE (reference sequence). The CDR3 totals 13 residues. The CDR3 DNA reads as TGTGCCAGCAGCTTTGGGGCCGCGAATGAGCAGTTCTTC. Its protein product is CASSFGAANEQFF. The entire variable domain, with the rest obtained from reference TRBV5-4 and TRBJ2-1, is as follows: ETGVTQSPTHLIKTRGQQVTLRCSSQSGHNTVSWYQQALGQGPQFIFQYYREEENGRGNFPPRFSGLQFPNYSSELNVNALELDDSALYLCASSFGAANEQFFGPGTRLTVL.

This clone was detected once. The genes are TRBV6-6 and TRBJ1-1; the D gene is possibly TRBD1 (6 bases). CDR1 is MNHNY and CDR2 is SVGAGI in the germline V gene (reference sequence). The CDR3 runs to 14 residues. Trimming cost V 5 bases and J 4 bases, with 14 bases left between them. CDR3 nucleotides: TGTGCCAGCAGTAACGAAGGGGGTTTCACTGAAGCTTTCTTT. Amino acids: CASSNEGGFTEAFF.

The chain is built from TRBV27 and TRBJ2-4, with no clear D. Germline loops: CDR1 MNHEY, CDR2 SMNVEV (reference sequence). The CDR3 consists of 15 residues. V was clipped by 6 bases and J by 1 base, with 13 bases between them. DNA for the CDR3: TGTGCCAGCAGCTCCCCGGGTGTGGCCAAAAACATTCAGTACTTC. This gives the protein CASSSPGVAKNIQYF.

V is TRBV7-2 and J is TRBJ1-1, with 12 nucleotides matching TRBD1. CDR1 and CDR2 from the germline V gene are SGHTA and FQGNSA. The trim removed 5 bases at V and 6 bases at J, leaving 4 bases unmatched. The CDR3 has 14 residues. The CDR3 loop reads CASSRDRGRSEAFF. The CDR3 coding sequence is TGTGCCAGCAGCCGGGACAGGGGGCGATCTGAAGCTTTCTTT.

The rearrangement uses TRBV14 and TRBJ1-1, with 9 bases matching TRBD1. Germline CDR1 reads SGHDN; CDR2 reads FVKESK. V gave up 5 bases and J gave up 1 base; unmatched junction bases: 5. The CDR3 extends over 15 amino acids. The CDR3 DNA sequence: TGTGCCAGCAGCACAGGGGGCCCCTGGAACACTGAAGCTTTCTTT. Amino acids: CASSTGGPWNTEAFF. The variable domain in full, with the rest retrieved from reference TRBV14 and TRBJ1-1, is EAGVTQFPSHSVIEKGQTVTLRCDPISGHDNLYWYRRVMGKEIKFLLHFVKESKQDESGMPNNRFLAERTGGTYSTLKVQPAELEDSGVYFCASSTGGPWNTEAFFGQGTRLTVV.

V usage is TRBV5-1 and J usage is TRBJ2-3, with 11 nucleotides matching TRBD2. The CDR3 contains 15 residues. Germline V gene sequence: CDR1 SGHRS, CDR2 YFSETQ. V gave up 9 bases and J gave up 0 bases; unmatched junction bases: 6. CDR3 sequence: CATRGLAGSTDTQYF. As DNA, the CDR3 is TGCGCCACCAGAGGACTAGCGGGTAGCACAGATACGCAGTATTTT. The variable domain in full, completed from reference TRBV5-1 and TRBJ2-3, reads KAGVTQTPRYLIKTRGQQVTLSCSPISGHRSVSWYQQTPGQGLQFLFEYFSETQRNKGNFPGRFSGRQFSNSRSEMNVSTLELGDSALYLCATRGLAGSTDTQYFGPGTRLTVL.

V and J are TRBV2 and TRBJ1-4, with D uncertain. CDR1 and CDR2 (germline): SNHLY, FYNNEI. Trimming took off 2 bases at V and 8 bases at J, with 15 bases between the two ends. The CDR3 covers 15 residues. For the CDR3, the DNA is TGTGCCAGCAGTGAAAAATCTGGGCCTGGAGAAAAACTGTTTTTT. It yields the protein CASSEKSGPGEKLFF.

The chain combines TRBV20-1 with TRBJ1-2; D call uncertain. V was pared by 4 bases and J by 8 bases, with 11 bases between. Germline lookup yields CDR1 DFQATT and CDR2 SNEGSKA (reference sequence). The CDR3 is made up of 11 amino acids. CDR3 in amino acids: CSATGTRGYTF. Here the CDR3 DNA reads TGCAGTGCTACAGGAACCCGGGGCTACACCTTC.

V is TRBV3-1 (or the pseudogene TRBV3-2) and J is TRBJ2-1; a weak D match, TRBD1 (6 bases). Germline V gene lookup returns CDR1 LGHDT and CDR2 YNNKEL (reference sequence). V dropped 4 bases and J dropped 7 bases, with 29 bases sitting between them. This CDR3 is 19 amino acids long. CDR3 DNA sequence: TGTGCCAGCAGCCGAGAGCAGGGGCCGGAGATTTCAATTCCAAATGAGCAGTTCTTC. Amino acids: CASSREQGPEISIPNEQFF.

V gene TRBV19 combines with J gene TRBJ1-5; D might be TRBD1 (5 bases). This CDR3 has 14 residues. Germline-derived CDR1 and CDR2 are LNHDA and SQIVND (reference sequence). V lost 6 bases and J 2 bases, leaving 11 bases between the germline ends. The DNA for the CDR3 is TGTGCCAGTAGGTCCCCGGGGGGCAATCAGCCCCAGCATTTT. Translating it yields CASRSPGGNQPQHF.